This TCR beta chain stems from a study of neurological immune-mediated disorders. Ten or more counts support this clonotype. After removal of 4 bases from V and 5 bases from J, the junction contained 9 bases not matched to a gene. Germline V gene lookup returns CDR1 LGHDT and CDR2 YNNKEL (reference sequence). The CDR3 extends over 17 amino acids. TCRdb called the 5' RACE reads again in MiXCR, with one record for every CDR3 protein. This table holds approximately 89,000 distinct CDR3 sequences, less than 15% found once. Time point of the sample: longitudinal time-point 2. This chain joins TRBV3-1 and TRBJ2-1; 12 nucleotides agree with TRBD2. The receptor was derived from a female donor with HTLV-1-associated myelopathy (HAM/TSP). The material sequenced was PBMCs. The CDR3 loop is CASSLIRTSGADNEQFF. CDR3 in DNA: TGTGCCAGCAGCCTTATCCGGACTAGCGGGGCCGACAATGAGCAGTTCTTC.